This T cell receptor beta chain was sequenced in a study of spatial heterogeneity in lung cancer. About the study: Sequence detection consistently recorded a greater number of beta-chain than alpha-chain sequences.

Study results and limitations: Tumor mutation counts were tracked by expanded intratumoral alpha and beta TCR counts.

This clonotype showed up many times. What it recognizes is unknown. Each CDR3 protein gets one entry after TCRdb re-called the 5' RACE reads with MiXCR. The table records around 12,000 distinct CDR3 sequences, roughly 5.4% of them present only once. The V and J ends lost 8 bases and 9 bases respectively, with 14 bases between them. The CDR3 is 12 residues long. Germline V gene data show CDR1 as MNHEY and CDR2 as SVGAGI. Time point indicated: sample taken at primary tumor resection. The source material was lung tumor tissue, sampled at surgery. This chain uses TRBV6-5 with TRBJ1-5; D possibly corresponds to TRBD1 (6 bases). This TCR was recovered from a female donor with early-stage non-small cell lung cancer. CDR3 sequence (DNA): TGTGCCAGCGGGGTCAGGGGAGGGCCCCAGCATTTT. It encodes CASGVRGGPQHF.